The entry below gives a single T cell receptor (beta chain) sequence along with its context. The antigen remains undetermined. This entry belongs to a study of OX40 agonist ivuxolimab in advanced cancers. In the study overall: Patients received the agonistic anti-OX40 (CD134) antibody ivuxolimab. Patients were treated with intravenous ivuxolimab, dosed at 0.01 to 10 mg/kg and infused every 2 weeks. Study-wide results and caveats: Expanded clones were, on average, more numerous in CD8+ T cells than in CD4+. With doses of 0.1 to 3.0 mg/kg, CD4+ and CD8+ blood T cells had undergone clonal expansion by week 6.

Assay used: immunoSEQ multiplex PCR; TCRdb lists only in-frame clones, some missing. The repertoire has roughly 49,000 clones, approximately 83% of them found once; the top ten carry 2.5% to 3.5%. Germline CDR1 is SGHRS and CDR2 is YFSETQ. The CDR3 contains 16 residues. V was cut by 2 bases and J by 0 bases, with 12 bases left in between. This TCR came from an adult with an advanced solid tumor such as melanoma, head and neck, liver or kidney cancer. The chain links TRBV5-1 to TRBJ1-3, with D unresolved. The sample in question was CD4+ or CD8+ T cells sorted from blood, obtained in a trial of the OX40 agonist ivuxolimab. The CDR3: CASSFGSLLSGNTIYF. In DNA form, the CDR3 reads TGCGCCAGCAGCTTTGGTAGCCTCCTCTCTGGAAACACCATATATTTT.